This T cell receptor (beta chain) was captured by sequencing in a study of Ad26.COV2.S vaccination and SARS-CoV-2 variants. Here immunoSEQ multiplex PCR was the method, and the copy in TCRdb shows in-frame clones only, minus some. Of some 340,000 clones listed, around 84% were seen once; the top ten hold more than 1.5%. Described treatment: about 20 received Ad26.COV2.S at low or high dose, single or two shots; about five received placebo; per-sample allocation not given. Collection of samples fell on day 63 after the first vaccine or placebo injection. The germline V gene encodes CDR1 LNHDA and CDR2 SQIVND (reference sequence). Trimming cost V 7 bases and J 8 bases; bases outside gene matches: 5. There are 12 residues in the CDR3.

The rearrangement joins TRBV19 to TRBJ2-1; 7 bases fit TRBD2. Sequencing used peripheral blood, obtained in a trial of Ad26.COV2.S vaccine versus placebo. The TCR comes from a person aged 18-60 years who received the Ad26.COV2.S COVID-19 vaccine or a placebo. CDR3 region: CASTRGVYEQFF. Written as DNA, the CDR3 is TGTGCCAGTACCCGGGGGGTCTATGAGCAGTTCTTC. Using reference TRBV19 and TRBJ2-1 for the parts outside the CDR3, the full variable domain is DGGITQSPKYLFRKEGQNVTLSCEQNLNHDAMYWYRQDPGQGLRLIYYSQIVNDFQKGDIAEGYSVSREKKESFPLTVTSAQKNPTAFYLCASTRGVYEQFFGPGTRLTVL.